This TCR beta chain was sequenced in a study of T cell responses to AZD1222 COVID-19 vaccine. General study findings and limits: Mostly white British, mostly female donors; authors suggested clonal diversity may be underestimated. Spike-specific TCRs gained breadth and depth after people received two AZD1222 doses.

Germline CDR1 reads LGHNA; CDR2 reads YSLEER. Trimming shortened V by 1 base and J by 6 bases, and 14 bases separated the two germline ends. The CDR3 is 15 residues long. Produced via immunoSEQ multiplex PCR; TCRdb's table is partial and in-frame only. In the table there are approximately 83,000 clones, 85% to 95% of which are singletons. Concerning this clone: Its antigen remains unknown.

This clonotype originated in an adult in good health. The chain combines TRBV4-3 with TRBJ2-3; maybe TRBD2 (6 bases). The sequences come from peripheral blood, collected on day 0 of MenACWY control vaccination. The chain's CDR3 is CASSQVWEAKDTQYF. CDR3 in DNA: TGCGCCAGCAGCCAAGTGTGGGAGGCCAAGGATACGCAGTATTTT.